These T cell receptor beta chains were read from a single sample in a study of T cells after yellow fever vaccination. TCRdb recomputed calls from the 5' RACE reads with MiXCR, one row per CDR3 protein. The sample yields more than 300,000 distinct CDR3 sequences, 9.5% to 12% seen once. This specimen was CD4+ T cells sorted from PBMCs, taken 45 days after the yellow fever booster vaccination. The receptors shown here come from a young man who received the YFV17D yellow fever vaccine. The CDR3 runs from the conserved cysteine through the conserved F or W. A D gene is named only where the DNA matches it firmly. Not all rows give a size; the values are once, few, many and, for expanded clones, a class.

>few|TRBV20-1|TRBJ2-1|TRBD2
TGCAGTGCTAGGCGGAGCGGGGTTGTTGACAATGAGCAGTTCTTC
CSARRSGVVDNEQFF
>few|TRBV19|TRBJ2-3|NA
TGTGCCAGTAGTGCCGACAGGACAGATACGCAGTATTTT
CASSADRTDTQYF
>NA|TRBV12-3/TRBV12-4|TRBJ1-6|NA
TGTGCCAGCAGTTTAAGCAGGGGAAACACCCTCCACTTT
CASSLSRGNTLHF
>many|TRBV12-3/TRBV12-4|TRBJ2-1|TRBD2
TGTGCCAGCAGTTTTTATGGACTAGGGAATGAGCAGTTCTTC
CASSFYGLGNEQFF
>few|TRBV7-9|TRBJ2-2|NA
TGTGCCAGCCTGGGAGCTTCGAACACCGGGGAGCTGTTTTTT
CASLGASNTGELFF
>few|TRBV18|TRBJ2-1|NA
TGTGCCAGCTCCCCTAACAGGGCGATCTACAATGAGCAGTTCTTC
CASSPNRAIYNEQFF
>NA|TRBV5-1|TRBJ1-2|NA
TGCGCCAGCAGCCCAATGCCACCCGGGGGACTAAAGGGACATGGCTACACCTTC
CASSPMPPGGLKGHGYTF
>NA|TRBV9|TRBJ1-2|NA
TGTGCCAGCAGCGTAGAGGGCGGCTACGGCTACACCTTC
CASSVEGGYGYTF
>NA|TRBV9|TRBJ1-3|NA
TGTGCCAGCAGCCCCCACAGGTACCGAAACACCATATATTTT
CASSPHRYRNTIYF
>few|TRBV10-2|TRBJ1-2|NA
TGCGCCAGCAGTGAAATGGCAGGGGTGAACTATGGCTACACCTTC
CASSEMAGVNYGYTF
>NA|TRBV7-2|TRBJ1-6|NA
TGTGCCAGCACCCCTGGCTCTACCGAATCACCCCTCCACTTT
CASTPGSTESPLHF
>NA|TRBV15|TRBJ2-3|NA
TGTGCCACCAGCAGAAGTTTACAGGGAACGGGCACAGATACGCAGTATTTT
CATSRSLQGTGTDTQYF
>NA|TRBV5-6|TRBJ2-1|TRBD2
TGTGCCAGCAGCTTTAGCGGGGGGGCCCATGAGCAGTTCTTC
CASSFSGGAHEQFF
>many|TRBV5-1|TRBJ2-3|NA
TGCGCCAGCAAGGACCTCTGGACGCAGTATTTT
CASKDLWTQYF
>NA|TRBV10-3|TRBJ1-1|NA
TGTGCCATCAGTGAGTCGGGCGGAGGGTACACTGAAGCTTTCTTT
CAISESGGGYTEAFF
>few|TRBV2|TRBJ1-5|NA
TGTGCCAGCAGTGAATCAGGGGCCCGGGAGCCCCAGCATTTT
CASSESGAREPQHF
>few|TRBV3-1|TRBJ1-5|NA
TGTGCCAGCAGCCAAGGGGGGCTTGGAAATCAGCCCCAGCATTTT
CASSQGGLGNQPQHF
>many|TRBV4-1|TRBJ2-6|TRBD1
TGCGCCAGCAGCCAAGCCAGGGGGCCTCTCAAGGCCAACGTCCTGACTTTC
CASSQARGPLKANVLTF
>NA|TRBV4-1|TRBJ2-6|NA
TGCGCCAGCACCCGGGACGGAGGGTTTGGGGCCAACGTCCTGACTTTC
CASTRDGGFGANVLTF
>NA|TRBV5-1|TRBJ2-1|NA
TGCGCCAGCAGCTTGGTGGGACACGGCTCAAGCGGGGAGCAGTTCTTC
CASSLVGHGSSGEQFF
>few|TRBV24-1|TRBJ1-1|NA
TGTGCCACCAGTGATGGGACGAGTGCTTTCTTT
CATSDGTSAFF
>NA|TRBV7-9|TRBJ1-2|NA
TGTGCCAGCAGCCCCGGGATTCCTAACTATGGCTACACCTTC
CASSPGIPNYGYTF
>few|TRBV9|TRBJ2-1|NA
TGTGCCAGCAGCGTAGACTCGCGAAGCTCCTACAATGAGCAGTTCTTC
CASSVDSRSSYNEQFF